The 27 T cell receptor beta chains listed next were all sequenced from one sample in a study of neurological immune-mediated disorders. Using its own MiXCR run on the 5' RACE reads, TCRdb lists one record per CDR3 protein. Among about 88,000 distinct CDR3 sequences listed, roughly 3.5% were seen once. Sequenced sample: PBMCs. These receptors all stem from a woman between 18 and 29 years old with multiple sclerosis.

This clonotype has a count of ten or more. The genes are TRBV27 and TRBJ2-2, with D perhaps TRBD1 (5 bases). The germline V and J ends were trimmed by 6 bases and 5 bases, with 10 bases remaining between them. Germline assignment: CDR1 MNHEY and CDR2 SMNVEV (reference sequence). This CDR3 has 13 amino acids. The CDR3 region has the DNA TGTGCCAGCAGGATAAGGGGTACCGGGGAGCTGTTTTTT. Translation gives CASRIRGTGELFF.

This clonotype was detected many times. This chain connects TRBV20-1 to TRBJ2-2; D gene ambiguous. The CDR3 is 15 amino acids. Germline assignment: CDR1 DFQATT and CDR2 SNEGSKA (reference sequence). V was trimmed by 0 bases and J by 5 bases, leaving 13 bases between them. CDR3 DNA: TGCAGTGCTAGAGACAGCCTCTTAGGTACCGGGGAGCTGTTTTTT. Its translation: CSARDSLLGTGELFF.

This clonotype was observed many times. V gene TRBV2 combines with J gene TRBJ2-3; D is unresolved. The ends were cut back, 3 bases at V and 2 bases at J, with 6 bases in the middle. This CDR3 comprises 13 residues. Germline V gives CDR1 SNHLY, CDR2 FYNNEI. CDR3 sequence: CASSEEVTDTQYF. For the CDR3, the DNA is TGTGCCAGCAGTGAGGAAGTCACAGATACGCAGTATTTT.

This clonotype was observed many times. CDR3 DNA sequence: TGTGCCAGCAGCCAAGACTGGGGACAGGGGGGCAATGAGCAGTTCTTC. It encodes CASSQDWGQGGNEQFF. The chain combines TRBV3-1 with TRBJ2-1; 11 nucleotides match TRBD1. The CDR3 totals 16 residues. CDR1 is LGHDT and CDR2 is YNNKEL in the germline V gene (reference sequence). With V trimmed by 0 bases and J by 6 bases, 4 bases remained unmatched.

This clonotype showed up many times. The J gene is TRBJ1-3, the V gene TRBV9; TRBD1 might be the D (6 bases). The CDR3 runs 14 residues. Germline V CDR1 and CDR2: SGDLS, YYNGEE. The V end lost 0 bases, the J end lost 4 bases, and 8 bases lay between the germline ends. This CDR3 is CASSVDDRGNTIYF. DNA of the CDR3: TGTGCCAGCAGCGTAGACGACAGGGGAAACACCATATATTTT.

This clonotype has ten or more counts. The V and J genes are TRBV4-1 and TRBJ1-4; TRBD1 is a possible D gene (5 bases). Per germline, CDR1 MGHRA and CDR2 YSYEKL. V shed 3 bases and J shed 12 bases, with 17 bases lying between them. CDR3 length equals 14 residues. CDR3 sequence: CASSQGGRSMELFF. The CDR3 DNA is TGCGCCAGCAGCCAGGGGGGACGCTCTATGGAACTGTTTTTT.

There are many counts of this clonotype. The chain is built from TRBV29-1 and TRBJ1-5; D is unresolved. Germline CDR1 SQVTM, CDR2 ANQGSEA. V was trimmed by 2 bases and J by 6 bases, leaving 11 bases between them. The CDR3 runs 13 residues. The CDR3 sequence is CSVEPPGGQPQHF. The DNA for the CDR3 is TGCAGCGTTGAACCCCCCGGAGGTCAGCCCCAGCATTTT.

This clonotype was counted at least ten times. In DNA, the CDR3 is TGTGCCAGCAGCTTAGGGGACACCTTTTATGGCTACACCTTC. It translates to CASSLGDTFYGYTF. The chain uses TRBV11-2 and TRBJ1-2; maybe TRBD1 (6 bases). The CDR3 has 14 residues. V was trimmed by 1 base and J by 5 bases, leaving 11 bases between them. Germline V gene sequence: CDR1 SGHAT, CDR2 FQNNGV.

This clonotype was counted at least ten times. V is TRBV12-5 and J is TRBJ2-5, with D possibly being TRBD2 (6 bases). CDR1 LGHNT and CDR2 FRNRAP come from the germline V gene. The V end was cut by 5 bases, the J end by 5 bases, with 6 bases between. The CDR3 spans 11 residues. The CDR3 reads CASGGRETQYF. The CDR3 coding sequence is TGTGCTAGTGGTGGGAGGGAGACCCAGTACTTC. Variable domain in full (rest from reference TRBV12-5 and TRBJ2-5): DARVTQTPRHKVTEMGQEVTMRCQPILGHNTVFWYRQTMMQGLELLAYFRNRAPLDDSGMPKDRFSAEMPDATLATLKIQPSEPRDSAVYFCASGGRETQYFGPGTRLLVL.

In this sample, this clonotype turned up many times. The CDR3 loop reads CSAREQETQYF. Written as DNA, the CDR3 is TGCAGTGCTAGAGAGCAAGAGACCCAGTACTTC. The chain recombines TRBV20-1 with TRBJ2-5; D is uncertain. V lost 0 bases to trimming and J lost 2 bases, with 1 base between them. CDR1 is DFQATT, CDR2 SNEGSKA, per germline (reference sequence). The CDR3 spans 11 residues.

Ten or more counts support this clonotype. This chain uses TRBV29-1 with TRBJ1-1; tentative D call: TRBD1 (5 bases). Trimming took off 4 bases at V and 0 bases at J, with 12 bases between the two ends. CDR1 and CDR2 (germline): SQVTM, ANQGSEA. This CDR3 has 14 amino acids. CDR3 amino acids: CSVGTRLLNTEAFF. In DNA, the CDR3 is TGCAGCGTTGGGACAAGGCTCTTGAACACTGAAGCTTTCTTT.

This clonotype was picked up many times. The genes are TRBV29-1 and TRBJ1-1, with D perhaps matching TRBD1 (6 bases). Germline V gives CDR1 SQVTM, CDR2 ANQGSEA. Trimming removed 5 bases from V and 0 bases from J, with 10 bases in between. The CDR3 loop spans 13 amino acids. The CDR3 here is CSVRRDMNTEAFF. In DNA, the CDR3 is TGCAGCGTTAGGAGGGACATGAACACTGAAGCTTTCTTT.

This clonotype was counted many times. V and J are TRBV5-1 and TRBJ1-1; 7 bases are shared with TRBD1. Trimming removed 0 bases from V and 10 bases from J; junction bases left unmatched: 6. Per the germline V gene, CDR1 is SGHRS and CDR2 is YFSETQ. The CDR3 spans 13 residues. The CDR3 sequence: CASSLDADRIAFF. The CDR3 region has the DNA TGCGCCAGCAGCTTGGATGCGGACAGGATAGCTTTCTTT.

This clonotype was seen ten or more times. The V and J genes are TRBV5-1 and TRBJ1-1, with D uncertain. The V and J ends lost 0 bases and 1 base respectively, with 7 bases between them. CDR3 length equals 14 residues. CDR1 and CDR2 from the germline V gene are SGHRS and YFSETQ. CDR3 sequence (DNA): TGCGCCAGCAGCTTGGGACTTTGGAACACTGAAGCTTTCTTT. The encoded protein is CASSLGLWNTEAFF.

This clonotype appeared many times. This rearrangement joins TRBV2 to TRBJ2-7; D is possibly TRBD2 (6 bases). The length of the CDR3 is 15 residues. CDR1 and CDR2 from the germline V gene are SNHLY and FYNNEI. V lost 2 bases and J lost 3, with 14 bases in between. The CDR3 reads CASSESEGLFYEQYF. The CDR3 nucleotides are TGTGCCAGCAGTGAATCAGAGGGACTCTTCTACGAGCAGTACTTC.

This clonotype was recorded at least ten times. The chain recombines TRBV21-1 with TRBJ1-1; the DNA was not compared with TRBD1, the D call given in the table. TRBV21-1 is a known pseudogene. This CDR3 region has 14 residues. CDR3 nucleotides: TGTGCCAGCAGCAAGAGGGGAAACCAGTCAGAGGCTTTCTTT. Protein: CASSKRGNQSEAFF.

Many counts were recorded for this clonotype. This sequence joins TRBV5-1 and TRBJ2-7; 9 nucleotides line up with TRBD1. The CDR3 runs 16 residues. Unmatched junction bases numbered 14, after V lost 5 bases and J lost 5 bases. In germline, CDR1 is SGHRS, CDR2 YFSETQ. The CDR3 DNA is TGCGCCAGCAGACCCGGGACAGGGTCAGGATCACACGAGCAGTACTTC. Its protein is CASRPGTGSGSHEQYF. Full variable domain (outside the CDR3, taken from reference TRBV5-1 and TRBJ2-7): KAGVTQTPRYLIKTRGQQVTLSCSPISGHRSVSWYQQTPGQGLQFLFEYFSETQRNKGNFPGRFSGRQFSNSRSEMNVSTLELGDSALYLCASRPGTGSGSHEQYFGPGTRLTVT.

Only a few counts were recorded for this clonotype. The CDR3 coding sequence is TGTGCCAGCAGTTCCGGGACAGGGACCCAAGCTTTCTTT. Residues: CASSSGTGTQAFF. The chain is built from TRBV6-5 and TRBJ1-1; 9 nucleotides align to TRBD1. This CDR3 contains 13 residues. Germline V gives CDR1 MNHEY, CDR2 SVGAGI. After removal of 4 bases from V and 9 bases from J, the junction contained 6 bases not matched to a gene.

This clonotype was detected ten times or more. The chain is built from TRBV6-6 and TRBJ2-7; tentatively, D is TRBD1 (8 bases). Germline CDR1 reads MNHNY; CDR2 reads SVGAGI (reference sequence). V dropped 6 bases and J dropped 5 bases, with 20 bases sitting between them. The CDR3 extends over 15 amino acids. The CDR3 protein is CASRTPGQGGNEQYF. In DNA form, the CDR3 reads TGTGCCAGCAGAACCCCCGGACAGGGAGGGAACGAGCAGTACTTC.

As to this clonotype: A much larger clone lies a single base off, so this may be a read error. The CDR3 DNA follows: TGTGCCACCAGTGATTGGGGCAGGGGCCGGAGCACAGATAAGCAGTATTTT. It translates to CATSDWGRGRSTDKQYF. This sequence joins TRBV24-1 and TRBJ2-3, with D possibly matching TRBD1 (6 bases). This CDR3 spans 17 amino acids. Germline CDR1 reads KGHDR; CDR2 reads SFDVKD.

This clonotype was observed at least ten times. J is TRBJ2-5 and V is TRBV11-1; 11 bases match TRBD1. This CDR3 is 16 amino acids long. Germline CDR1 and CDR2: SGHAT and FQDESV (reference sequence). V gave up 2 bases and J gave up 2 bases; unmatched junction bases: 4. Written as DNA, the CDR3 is TGTGCCAGCAGCTTACCGGGACAGGGGGAACAAGAGACCCAGTACTTC. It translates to CASSLPGQGEQETQYF.

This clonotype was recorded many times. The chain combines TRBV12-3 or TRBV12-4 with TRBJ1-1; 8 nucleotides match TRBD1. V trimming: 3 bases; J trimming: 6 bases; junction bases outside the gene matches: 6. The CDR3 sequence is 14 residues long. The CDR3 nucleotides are TGTGCCAGCAGTTTCAGGACAGGGCTCGCTGAAGCTTTCTTT. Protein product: CASSFRTGLAEAFF.

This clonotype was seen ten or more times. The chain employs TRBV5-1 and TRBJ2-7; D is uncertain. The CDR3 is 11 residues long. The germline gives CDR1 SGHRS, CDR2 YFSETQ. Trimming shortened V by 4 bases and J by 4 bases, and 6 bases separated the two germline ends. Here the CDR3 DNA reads TGCGCCAGCAGCGATCCATACGAGCAGTACTTC. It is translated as CASSDPYEQYF. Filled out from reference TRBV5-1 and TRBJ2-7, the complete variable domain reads KAGVTQTPRYLIKTRGQQVTLSCSPISGHRSVSWYQQTPGQGLQFLFEYFSETQRNKGNFPGRFSGRQFSNSRSEMNVSTLELGDSALYLCASSDPYEQYFGPGTRLTVT.

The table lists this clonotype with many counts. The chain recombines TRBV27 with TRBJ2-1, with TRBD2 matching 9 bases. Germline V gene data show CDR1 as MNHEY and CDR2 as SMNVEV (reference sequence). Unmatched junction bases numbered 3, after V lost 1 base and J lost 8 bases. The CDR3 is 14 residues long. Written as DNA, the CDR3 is TGTGCCAGCAGTTTATTAGGCGGGAGGGATGAGCAGTTCTTC. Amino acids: CASSLLGGRDEQFF.

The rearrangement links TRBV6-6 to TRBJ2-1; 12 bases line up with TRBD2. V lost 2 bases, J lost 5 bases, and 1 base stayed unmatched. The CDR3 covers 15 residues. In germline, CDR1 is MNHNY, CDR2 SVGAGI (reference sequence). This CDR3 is CASSYLAGGNNEQFF. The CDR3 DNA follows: TGTGCCAGCAGTTACCTAGCGGGAGGGAACAATGAGCAGTTCTTC.

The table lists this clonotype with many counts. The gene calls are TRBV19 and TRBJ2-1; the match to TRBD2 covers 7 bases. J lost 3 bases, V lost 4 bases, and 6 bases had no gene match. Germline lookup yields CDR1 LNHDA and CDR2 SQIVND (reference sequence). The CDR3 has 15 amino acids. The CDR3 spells CASSRSGNGYNEQFF. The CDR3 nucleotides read TGTGCCAGTAGTAGAAGCGGGAATGGCTACAATGAGCAGTTCTTC.

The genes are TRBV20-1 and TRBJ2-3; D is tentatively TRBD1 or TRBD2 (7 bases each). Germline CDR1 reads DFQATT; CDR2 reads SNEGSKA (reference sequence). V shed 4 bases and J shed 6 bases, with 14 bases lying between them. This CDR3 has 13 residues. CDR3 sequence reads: CSATGTAGDTQYF. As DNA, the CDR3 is TGCAGTGCTACCGGGACAGCGGGGGATACGCAGTATTTT.